These T cell receptor beta chains were read from a single sample in a study of CD8 T cells in ankylosing spondylitis. TCRdb itself ran the 5' RACE reads through MiXCR, one entry per CDR3 protein. The top ten clones hold about 19% of a sample with about 700,000 distinct CDR3 sequences, 15% to 20% of them seen once. The sample consisted of blood, either unsorted or a sorted T cell fraction (not recorded which). The receptors were gathered from a male donor with ankylosing spondylitis. CDR3s include the opening cysteine and the closing phenylalanine or tryptophan. The order of the fields is J gene, V gene, CDR3 protein.

J: TRBJ2-3
V: TRBV20-1
CDR3: CCASVVGAPGGTDTQYF

J: TRBJ2-5
V: TRBV29-1
CDR3: CSAPGEGSGQETQYF

J: TRBJ1-2
V: TRBV27
CDR3: CASSLLGGGPDGYTF

J: TRBJ2-7
V: TRBV28
CDR3: CASSSPGTSGREQYF

J: TRBJ2-7
V: TRBV3-1
CDR3: CASSLRAGGSYEQYF

J: TRBJ2-5
V: TRBV5-1
CDR3: CASTPHSGALQETQYF

J: TRBJ2-2
V: TRBV11-2
CDR3: CASSPRDPKDTGELFF

J: TRBJ2-7
V: TRBV7-8
CDR3: CASSLEGGPFEQYF

J: TRBJ2-1
V: TRBV2
CDR3: CASSHHEQFF

J: TRBJ1-4
V: TRBV7-2
CDR3: CASSSGPSSNEKLFF

J: TRBJ2-3
V: TRBV27
CDR3: CASIFRGAPADTQYF

J: TRBJ1-1
V: TRBV10-3
CDR3: CAIAQYGNTEAFF

J: TRBJ1-4
V: TRBV24-1
CDR3: CATSVSTGNEKLFF

J: TRBJ1-1
V: TRBV4-1
CDR3: CASSLTSGDTEAFF

J: TRBJ2-7
V: TRBV24-1
CDR3: CATSGPGQGLGYEQYF

J: TRBJ2-2
V: TRBV3-1
CDR3: CASSQGSVGELFF

J: TRBJ2-1
V: TRBV20-1
CDR3: CSARDFDSPRAYNEQFF

J: TRBJ2-7
V: TRBV7-2
CDR3: CASSGGTSGQLYEQYF

J: TRBJ1-2
V: TRBV25-1
CDR3: CASSTGSRPSYGYTF

J: TRBJ2-7
V: TRBV20-1
CDR3: CSARPLTSGSVGEQYF

J: TRBJ2-1
V: TRBV12-3/TRBV12-4
CDR3: CASSLGGNYNEQFF

J: TRBJ1-2
V: TRBV20-1
CDR3: CSAARTGEYGYTF

J: TRBJ2-2
V: TRBV28
CDR3: CASSWDRVRTGELFF

J: TRBJ2-6
V: TRBV4-3
CDR3: CASSQVIAGPSSGANVLTF

J: TRBJ1-1
V: TRBV5-1
CDR3: CASSLATVANTEAFF

J: TRBJ2-7
V: TRBV5-5
CDR3: CASSSPDRARYEQYF

J: TRBJ2-1
V: TRBV20-1
CDR3: CSARTPTSGFYNEQFF

J: TRBJ2-7
V: TRBV29-1
CDR3: CSAAGVGEQYF

J: TRBJ2-1
V: TRBV24-1
CDR3: CATSEAGDLDEQFF

J: TRBJ2-5
V: TRBV20-1
CDR3: CSASWGFWETQYF

J: TRBJ1-2
V: TRBV7-9
CDR3: CASSSVSGRESNYGYTF